What follows describes a single T cell receptor (beta chain). The antigen remains unidentified. Unmatched junction bases numbered 4, after V lost 1 base and J lost 3 bases. Germline lookup yields CDR1 SGHTA and CDR2 FQGNSA. This CDR3 is 15 amino acids long. This sample is drawn from a study of graft-versus-host responses after intestinal transplantation. Overall study findings and caveats: The marrow of recipients harbored GvH clones, and ileum or blood showed some of them first.

Method: immunoSEQ multiplex PCR; TCRdb's copy keeps in-frame clones and lacks some. The profile shows 84,000 or so clones, over 85% of them singletons. This chain connects TRBV7-2 to TRBJ2-7, with 9 bases that match TRBD2. The specimen was unstimulated CD8+ T cells sorted from spleen or lymph node cells, collected before transplant. The receptor was isolated from a human donor who was the organ donor for an intestinal transplant. CDR3 nucleotide sequence: TGTGCCAGCAGCTTAGGGGCGGGGGGGGGCTACGAGCAGTACTTC. Translating gives CASSLGAGGGYEQYF.